The clone carrying this T cell receptor beta chain was counted between two and nine times. What it binds is unknown. This sample stems from a study of CD8+CD57+ T cells in acquired aplastic anemia. On the study more broadly: Sorted CD4+ and CD8+ cells yielded approximately 3.4 ug of DNA on average.

Notes on the study in general: Roughly 31 CD8+ CDR3 sequences were shared between patients and controls.

Genomic DNA provided the template from which TCR beta VDJ and CDR3 profiles were obtained. TCRdb redid the calling of the reads with MiXCR, one entry per CDR3 protein. This table holds about 250,000 distinct CDR3 sequences, more than 40% found once. CDR3 length: 15 residues. Per the germline V gene, CDR1 is SGHVS and CDR2 is FQNEAQ. The trim removed 6 bases at V and 5 bases at J, leaving 11 bases unmatched. By flow cytometry, patients selected for sequencing had shown an expansion of CD8+CD57+ cells. At blood sampling, none of the patients had yet received therapy. The chain joins TRBV7-8 to TRBJ2-7, with TRBD2 matching 9 bases. The sequence derives from a human donor with aplastic anemia. The sequenced sample was sorted CD4+, CD8+, or CD8+CD57+ T cells (not recorded which) from PBMCs. CDR3 in amino acids: CASSFSGGAFDEQYF. DNA for the CDR3: TGTGCCAGCAGTTTTAGCGGGGGCGCTTTCGACGAGCAGTACTTC.